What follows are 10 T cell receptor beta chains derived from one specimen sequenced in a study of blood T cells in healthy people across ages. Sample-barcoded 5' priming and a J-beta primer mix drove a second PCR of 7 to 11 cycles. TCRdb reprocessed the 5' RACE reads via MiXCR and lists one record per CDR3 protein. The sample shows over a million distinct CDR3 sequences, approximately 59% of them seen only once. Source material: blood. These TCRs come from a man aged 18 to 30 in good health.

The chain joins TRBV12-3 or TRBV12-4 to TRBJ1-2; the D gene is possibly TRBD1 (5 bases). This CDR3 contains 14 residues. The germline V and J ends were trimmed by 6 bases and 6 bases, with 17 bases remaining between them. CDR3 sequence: CASSYSWDSNGYTF. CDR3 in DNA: TGTGCCAGCAGCTATTCGTGGGACTCTAATGGCTACACCTTC.

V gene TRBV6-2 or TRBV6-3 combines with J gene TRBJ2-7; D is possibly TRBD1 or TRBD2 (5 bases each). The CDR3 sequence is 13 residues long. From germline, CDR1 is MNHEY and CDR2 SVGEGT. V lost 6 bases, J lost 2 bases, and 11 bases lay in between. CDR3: CASSQWGPYEQYF. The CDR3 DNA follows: TGTGCCAGCAGCCAATGGGGACCCTACGAGCAGTACTTC.

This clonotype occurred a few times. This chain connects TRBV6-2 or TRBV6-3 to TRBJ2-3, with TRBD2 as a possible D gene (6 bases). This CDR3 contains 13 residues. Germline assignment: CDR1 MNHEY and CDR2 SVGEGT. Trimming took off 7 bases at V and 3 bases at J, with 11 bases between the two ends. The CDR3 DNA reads TGTGCCAGCATTCTGGGGGGAACAGATACGCAGTATTTT. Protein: CASILGGTDTQYF.

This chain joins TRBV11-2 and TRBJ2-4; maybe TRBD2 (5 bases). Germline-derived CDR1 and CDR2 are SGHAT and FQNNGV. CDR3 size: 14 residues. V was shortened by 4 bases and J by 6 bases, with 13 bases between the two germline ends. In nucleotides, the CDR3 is TGTGCCAGCAGCTCCACGGACGGAGGAAACATTCAGTACTTC. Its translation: CASSSTDGGNIQYF.

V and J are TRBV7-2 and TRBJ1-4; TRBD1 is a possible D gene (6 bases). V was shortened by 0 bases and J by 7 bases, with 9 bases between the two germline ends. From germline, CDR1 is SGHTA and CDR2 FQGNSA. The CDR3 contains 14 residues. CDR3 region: CASSLAPRGEKLFF. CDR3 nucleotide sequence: TGTGCCAGCAGCTTAGCCCCCAGGGGTGAAAAACTGTTTTTT. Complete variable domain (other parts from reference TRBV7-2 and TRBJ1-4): GAGVSQSPSNKVTEKGKDVELRCDPISGHTALYWYRQSLGQGLEFLIYFQGNSAPDKSGLPSDRFSAERTGGSVSTLTIQRTQQEDSAVYLCASSLAPRGEKLFFGSGTQLSVL.

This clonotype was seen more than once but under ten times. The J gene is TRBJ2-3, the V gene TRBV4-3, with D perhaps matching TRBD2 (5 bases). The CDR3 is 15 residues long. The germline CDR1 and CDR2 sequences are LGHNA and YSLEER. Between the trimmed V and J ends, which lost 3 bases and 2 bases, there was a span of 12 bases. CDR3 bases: TGCGCCAGCAGCCAGGCGGACTTCCCCACAGATACGCAGTATTTT. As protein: CASSQADFPTDTQYF.

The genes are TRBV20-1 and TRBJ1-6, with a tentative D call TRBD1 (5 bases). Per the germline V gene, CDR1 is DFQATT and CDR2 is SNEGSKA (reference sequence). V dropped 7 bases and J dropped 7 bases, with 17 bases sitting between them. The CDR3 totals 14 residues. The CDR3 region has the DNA TGCAGTGTGAGGGCAGGGAGATCAAATTCACCCCTCCACTTT. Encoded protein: CSVRAGRSNSPLHF.

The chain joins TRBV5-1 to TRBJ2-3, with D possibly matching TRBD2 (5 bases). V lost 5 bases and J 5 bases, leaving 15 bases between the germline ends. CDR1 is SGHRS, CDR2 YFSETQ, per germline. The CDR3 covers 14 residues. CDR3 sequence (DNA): TGCGCCAGCAGTACGGACTCCGCCATAGATACGCAGTATTTT. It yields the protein CASSTDSAIDTQYF.

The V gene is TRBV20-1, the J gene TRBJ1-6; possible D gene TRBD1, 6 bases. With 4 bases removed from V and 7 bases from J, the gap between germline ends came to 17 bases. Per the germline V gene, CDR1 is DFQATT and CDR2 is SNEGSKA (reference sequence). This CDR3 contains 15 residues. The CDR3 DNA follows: TGCAGTGCTAAAGAACAGGGTTTTGAGAATTCACCCCTCCACTTT. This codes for CSAKEQGFENSPLHF.

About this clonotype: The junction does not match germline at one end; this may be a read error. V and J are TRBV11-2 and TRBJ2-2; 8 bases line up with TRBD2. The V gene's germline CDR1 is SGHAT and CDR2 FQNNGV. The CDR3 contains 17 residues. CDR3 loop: CAGSFSVVSGKAGELFF. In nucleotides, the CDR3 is TGTGCCGGCAGCTTCTCTGTGGTTAGCGGGAAGGCCGGGGAGCTGTTTTTT.